The present entry profiles one T cell receptor (beta chain) with its context. What it binds is unknown. Generated by immunoSEQ multiplex PCR, the TCRdb table keeps only in-frame clones and is missing some. The sample has around 63,000 clones, 70% to 80% seen once; the top ten hold 4% to 5.5%. The sort gate was single viable CD3+CD4+CD8-CD45RO+ cells for memory CD4+ T cells. After thawing, CD4+ T cells were positively selected. The sample comes from a study of memory CD4+ T cells and cytomegalovirus serostatus. Study observations and caveats: About 40% of the roughly 160 known CMV-associated TCRbeta sequences appeared in CD4+ memory.

Germline V gene sequence: CDR1 SGHTA, CDR2 FQGNSA. This CDR3 contains 14 residues. The V gene is TRBV7-2, the J gene TRBJ2-5, with 7 bases identical to TRBD1. Matching the DNA end better, TRBJ2-7 makes the J call doubtful. Sequenced: memory CD4+ T cells from blood. The receptor's source is an adult in good health and CMV-seropositive. The CDR3 loop reads CASGRQGAVYEQYF. The CDR3 DNA sequence: TGTGCCAGCGGCAGACAGGGTGCAGTCTACGAGCAGTACTTC.